Following are 30 T cell receptor beta chains from one sample sequenced in a study of blood T cell repertoires in COVID-19. Libraries were prepared by immunoSEQ multiplex PCR; TCRdb keeps only in-frame clonotypes and omits some of them. This sample has about 170,000 clones, with roughly 80% found just once. The sequenced sample consisted of peripheral blood. These receptors all come from a woman older than 75 with acute or convalescent COVID-19.

The chain uses TRBV3-1 (or the pseudogene TRBV3-2) and TRBJ1-4, with 7 bases identical to TRBD1. CDR1 is LGHDT, CDR2 YNNKEL, per germline (reference sequence). The J segment lost 12 bases and the V segment lost 1 base, leaving 8 bases of the junction unmatched. This CDR3 contains 14 residues. The CDR3 reads CASSQALTGLQLFF. Here the CDR3 DNA reads TGTGCCAGCAGCCAAGCATTGACAGGGTTGCAACTGTTTTTT.

V gene TRBV20-1 combines with J gene TRBJ1-1; a weak D match, TRBD1 (6 bases). Trimming left V 4 bases short and J 3 bases short, with 6 bases between. CDR3 size: 11 residues. Germline V gives CDR1 DFQATT, CDR2 SNEGSKA (reference sequence). CDR3 loop: CSANRDTEAFF. The CDR3 region has the DNA TGCAGTGCTAACAGGGACACTGAAGCTTTCTTT.

This chain connects TRBV12-3 or TRBV12-4 to TRBJ1-2, with D maybe TRBD1 (5 bases). CDR3 size: 12 residues. Trimming pared 7 bases from V and 7 bases from J, leaving 13 bases between. The CDR3 nucleotides are TGTGCCAGCACATTCGGGGGTGGTGGCTACACCTTC. It translates to CASTFGGGGYTF.

This clone was detected a few times. CDR3 in DNA: TGTGCCAGCAGTCAATCGGTGGGCCTCGCCTATGGCTACACCTTC. Translated: CASSQSVGLAYGYTF. The chain combines TRBV6-5 with TRBJ1-2; no firm D call. Per germline, CDR1 MNHEY and CDR2 SVGAGI. Deletions cut 5 bases from V and 4 bases from J, with 17 bases between. The CDR3 consists of 15 residues.

The chain joins TRBV12-3 or TRBV12-4 to TRBJ1-5, with no clear D. The V end lost 0 bases, the J end lost 14 bases, and 11 bases lay between the germline ends. The CDR3 runs 12 residues. CDR3 coding DNA: TGTGCCAGCAGTTTAGCGGCCGTCGACAAGCATTTT. Protein product: CASSLAAVDKHF.

The J gene is TRBJ1-2, the V gene TRBV6-2 or TRBV6-3; D ambiguous. Between the trimmed V and J ends, which lost 5 bases and 2 bases, there was a span of 15 bases. The CDR3 has 15 amino acids. Germline-derived CDR1 and CDR2 are MNHEY and SVGEGT. The DNA for the CDR3 is TGTGCCAGCAGTCTACTTCGACAAGGCAACTATGGCTACACCTTC. Translation gives CASSLLRQGNYGYTF.

The V call is TRBV3-1 (or the pseudogene TRBV3-2), the J call TRBJ1-3; D gene ambiguous. CDR3 length: 14 residues. Germline V CDR1 and CDR2: LGHDT, YNNKEL (reference sequence). Trimming took 4 bases from V and 9 from J, leaving 16 bases between them. This CDR3 is CASSLTWSGSTIYF. In DNA form, the CDR3 reads TGTGCCAGCAGCCTTACCTGGTCGGGGAGCACCATATATTTT.

This sequence joins TRBV20-1 and TRBJ2-3, with 9 bases identical to TRBD2. The length of the CDR3 is 15 residues. After removal of 3 bases from V and 4 bases from J, the junction contained 8 bases not matched to a gene. Per the germline V gene, CDR1 is DFQATT and CDR2 is SNEGSKA (reference sequence). CDR3 residues: CSASSLAGRADTQYF. The CDR3 bases are TGCAGTGCTAGTTCTCTAGCGGGGCGGGCAGATACGCAGTATTTT.

The V gene is TRBV10-3, the J gene TRBJ2-7; 8 bases are a match to TRBD1. CDR1 ENHRY and CDR2 SYGVKD come from the germline V gene. J lost 5 bases, V lost 5 bases, and 5 bases had no gene match. This CDR3 contains 13 residues. For the CDR3, the DNA is TGTGCCATCAGTAGCTACAGGGGGAACGAGCAGTACTTC. The encoded protein is CAISSYRGNEQYF.

The genes are TRBV18 and TRBJ2-5, with TRBD2 matching 8 bases. Germline V CDR1 and CDR2: KGHSH, LQKENI. V shed 4 bases, J shed 1 base, and the junction held 5 bases outside the gene matches. This CDR3 contains 15 residues. The chain's CDR3 is CASSRSGGFQETQYF. DNA for the CDR3: TGTGCCAGCTCACGTTCGGGAGGGTTCCAAGAGACCCAGTACTTC.

This chain joins TRBV18 and TRBJ2-1; no firm D call. The CDR3 is 13 amino acids. V shed 0 bases and J shed 7 bases, with 7 bases lying between them. The germline V gene has CDR1 KGHSH and CDR2 LQKENI. DNA for the CDR3: TGTGCCAGCTCACCACCCTCGGAGAATGAGCAGTTCTTC. Its translation: CASSPPSENEQFF.

CDR3 protein: CASSPLAQGRGNTEAFF. The CDR3 DNA reads as TGTGCCAGCTCACCCCTGGCACAGGGTCGAGGGAACACTGAAGCTTTCTTT. The V call is TRBV18, the J call TRBJ1-1; weak D call: TRBD1 (6 bases). There are 17 residues in the CDR3. The V end was cut by 3 bases, the J end by 1 base, with 18 bases between. CDR1 is KGHSH, CDR2 LQKENI, per germline.

The J gene is TRBJ1-4, the V gene TRBV19; D is ambiguous. Trimming took off 4 bases at V and 8 bases at J, with 14 bases between the two ends. CDR3 length equals 14 residues. CDR1 and CDR2 from the germline V gene are LNHDA and SQIVND (reference sequence). DNA of the CDR3: TGTGCCAGTAGTACGGGTCGGGTGGTCGAAAAACTGTTTTTT. Protein sequence: CASSTGRVVEKLFF.

V and J are TRBV24-1 and TRBJ2-2, with 8 nucleotides matching TRBD1. Germline V lookup: CDR1 KGHDR, CDR2 SFDVKD. The CDR3 has 16 residues. J gave up 7 bases and V 3 bases, and 9 bases lay outside the gene matches. The CDR3 loop is CATSDIETGAGGELFF. DNA of the CDR3: TGTGCCACCAGTGATATTGAGACAGGGGCCGGCGGGGAGCTGTTTTTT.

In the case of this clone: One end of the junction is discordant with germline, which a read error may explain. The chain couples TRBV6-4 to TRBJ2-2, with D unclear. CDR1 is MRHNA and CDR2 is SNTAGT in the germline V gene. The CDR3 contains 14 residues. The CDR3: CASTDRANTGELFF. The DNA for the CDR3 is TGTGCCAGCACTGACCGGGCGAACACCGGGGAGCTGTTTTTT.

This chain links TRBV2 with TRBJ2-1; D is possibly TRBD1 (5 bases). The CDR3 extends over 15 amino acids. With 2 bases removed from V and 6 bases from J, the gap between germline ends came to 14 bases. Germline V lookup: CDR1 SNHLY, CDR2 FYNNEI. CDR3 region: CASSERTGLFNEQFF. In DNA form, the CDR3 reads TGTGCCAGCAGTGAACGCACAGGCCTCTTCAATGAGCAGTTCTTC.

This clone was detected once. The chain couples TRBV14 to TRBJ1-1; no clear D. This CDR3 is 13 amino acids long. Germline-derived CDR1 and CDR2 are SGHDN and FVKESK. Trimming took 4 bases from V and 10 from J, leaving 16 bases between them. CDR3: CASSLRETKGAFF. For the CDR3, the DNA is TGTGCCAGCAGCCTCCGGGAAACTAAAGGAGCTTTCTTT.

This clone came up once. The V call is TRBV5-4, the J call TRBJ2-2; D unclear. CDR3 length: 13 amino acids. Trimming removed 1 base from V and 3 bases from J, with 4 bases in between. The V gene's germline CDR1 is SGHNT and CDR2 YYREEE (reference sequence). CDR3 amino acids: CASSLSDTGELFF. The CDR3 nucleotides are TGTGCCAGCAGCTTGTCAGACACCGGGGAGCTGTTTTTT. Looking up the rest from reference TRBV5-4 and TRBJ2-2 gives the full variable domain: ETGVTQSPTHLIKTRGQQVTLRCSSQSGHNTVSWYQQALGQGPQFIFQYYREEENGRGNFPPRFSGLQFPNYSSELNVNALELDDSALYLCASSLSDTGELFFGEGSRLTVL.

V is TRBV27 and J is TRBJ1-6; TRBD1 might be the D (6 bases). The V gene lost 2 bases and the J gene lost 9 bases, with 14 bases spanning the gap. The CDR3 totals 15 residues. Germline CDR1 MNHEY, CDR2 SMNVEV (reference sequence). This CDR3 is CASSLRAGDGSPLHF. The CDR3 nucleotides are TGTGCCAGCAGTTTAAGGGCAGGGGACGGTTCACCCCTCCACTTT.

The gene calls are TRBV2 and TRBJ2-1, with D maybe TRBD2 (6 bases). V was cut by 3 bases and J by 4 bases, with 16 bases left in between. CDR3 length: 16 residues. Germline V gene data show CDR1 as SNHLY and CDR2 as FYNNEI. CDR3 protein: CASSEAVGTRYNEQFF. Here the CDR3 DNA reads TGTGCCAGCAGTGAGGCCGTGGGGACTCGATACAATGAGCAGTTCTTC.

Many counts were recorded for this clone. The chain couples TRBV30 to TRBJ2-7; 7 bases are a match to TRBD1. Germline V CDR1 and CDR2: GTSNPN, SVGIG (reference sequence). The V gene end was trimmed by 3 bases and the J gene end by 3 bases; junction bases not matched to a gene: 2. The CDR3 runs to 12 residues. The CDR3: CAWRTGSYEQYF. CDR3 nucleotide sequence: TGTGCCTGGAGGACAGGGAGCTACGAGCAGTACTTC. The full variable domain, in which reference TRBV30 and TRBJ2-7 provide the parts outside the CDR3, is SQTIHQWPATLVQPVGSPLSLECTVEGTSNPNLYWYRQAAGRGLQLLFYSVGIGQISSEVPQNLSASRPQDRQFILSSKKLLLSDSGFYLCAWRTGSYEQYFGPGTRLTVT.

A few counts support this clone. The J gene is TRBJ2-5, the V gene TRBV27; D is perhaps TRBD2 (5 bases). V lost 6 bases and J 9 bases, leaving 23 bases between the germline ends. Looked up from germline, CDR1 is MNHEY and CDR2 is SMNVEV (reference sequence). This CDR3 contains 15 residues. This CDR3 reads CASSLSMGPVRAQYF. The CDR3 DNA reads as TGTGCCAGCAGCCTCTCGATGGGCCCCGTGCGGGCCCAGTACTTC.

This clone was detected only a few times. The rearrangement uses TRBV19 and TRBJ1-1, with 9 bases fitting TRBD1. V lost 0 bases to trimming and J lost 1 base; unmatched junction nucleotides: 6. The CDR3 is made up of 17 amino acids. Germline V gene lookup returns CDR1 LNHDA and CDR2 SQIVND (reference sequence). The DNA for the CDR3 is TGTGCCAGTAGTATAGATTCGGACAGGGGCGAGAACACTGAAGCTTTCTTT. It is translated as CASSIDSDRGENTEAFF.

The rearrangement uses TRBV4-2 and TRBJ2-2; 9 bases match TRBD2. This CDR3 region has 17 residues. The V gene end was trimmed by 0 bases and the J gene end by 7 bases; junction bases not matched to a gene: 9. Germline-derived CDR1 and CDR2 are LGHNA and YNFKEQ. The DNA of the CDR3 is TGTGCCAGCAGCCAAGAGGCGACTAGCGGACAGATCGGGGAGCTGTTTTTT. This sequence encodes CASSQEATSGQIGELFF.

J is TRBJ2-7 and V is TRBV4-3; perhaps TRBD2 as D (6 bases). The CDR3 sequence is 15 residues long. V was pared by 0 bases and J by 4 bases, with 13 bases between. From germline, CDR1 is LGHNA and CDR2 YSLEER. The chain's CDR3 is CASSQDAQEGYEQYF. The DNA for the CDR3 is TGCGCCAGCAGCCAAGATGCCCAGGAGGGGTACGAGCAGTACTTC.

The rearrangement joins TRBV7-9 to TRBJ2-3; 12 bases are shared with TRBD2. After removal of 5 bases from V and 0 bases from J, the junction contained 6 bases not matched to a gene. The CDR3 sequence is 17 residues long. Germline V CDR1 and CDR2: SEHNR, FQNEAQ (reference sequence). The CDR3 spells CASSEGLAGDSTDTQYF. The CDR3 coding sequence is TGTGCCAGCAGCGAGGGACTAGCGGGTGACAGCACAGATACGCAGTATTTT.

The chain employs TRBV3-1 (or the pseudogene TRBV3-2) and TRBJ1-3, with TRBD1 matching over 7 bases. This CDR3 region has 16 residues. Trimming removed 4 bases from V and 2 bases from J; junction bases left unmatched: 8. Germline assignment: CDR1 LGHDT and CDR2 YNNKEL (reference sequence). Here the CDR3 DNA reads TGTGCCAGCAGCCGACCAACAGGGGTTGCTGGAAACACCATATATTTT. Translated: CASSRPTGVAGNTIYF.

The genes are TRBV19 and TRBJ1-5, with a possible D match to TRBD1 (5 bases). The germline V and J ends were trimmed by 3 bases and 5 bases, with 11 bases remaining between them. The CDR3 loop spans 14 amino acids. Germline assignment: CDR1 LNHDA and CDR2 SQIVND (reference sequence). CDR3 DNA sequence: TGTGCCAGTAGTATTAACGCGGGGGATCAGCCCCAGCATTTT. Translated: CASSINAGDQPQHF.

The V call is TRBV19, the J call TRBJ2-7, with 11 bases lining up with TRBD1. Per germline, CDR1 LNHDA and CDR2 SQIVND (reference sequence). V was clipped by 10 bases and J by 4 bases; unmatched bases: 15. The CDR3 is 16 amino acids. CDR3 region: CATSPGTGGGKYEQYF. The CDR3 nucleotides are TGTGCCACCTCACCTGGGACAGGGGGAGGAAAGTACGAGCAGTACTTC.

The chain has TRBV6-2 or TRBV6-3 and TRBJ2-4; 14 bases align to TRBD2. The CDR3 runs 17 residues. CDR1 and CDR2 (germline): MNHEY, SVGEGT. V was clipped by 5 bases and J by 8 bases; unmatched bases: 11. The CDR3 DNA is TGTGCCAGCAGTCCACCCCCGGGACTAGCGGGAGCCGACATTCAGTACTTC. Translated, it gives CASSPPPGLAGADIQYF.